A selection of T cell receptor beta chains follows, all from one sample in a study of T-cell memory formation after mild COVID-19. TCRdb called the 5' RACE reads again in MiXCR, with one record for every CDR3 protein. Seen here are 34,000 or so distinct CDR3 sequences, 7% to 9.5% observed once, and the top ten hold 29%. Sequenced material: PBMCs or a T cell subset sorted from them (not recorded which). Receptor source: a young man who had mild COVID-19 (a few samples of this study predate the infection). Cell type and time point are not known. Both conserved end residues are part of each CDR3. A D gene is named only where the DNA matches it firmly. Clone size is stated in some rows and not others, as once, few, many or a class when expanded.

abundance	v_gene	d_gene	j_gene	CDR3aa	CDR3nt
many	TRBV7-6	NA	TRBJ1-5	CASSFGSNQPQHF	TGTGCCAGCAGCTTTGGGAGCAATCAGCCCCAGCATTTT
few	TRBV7-9	NA	TRBJ2-2	CAVDRGFANTGELFF	TGTGCCGTCGATCGGGGGTTCGCGAACACCGGGGAGCTGTTTTTT
many	TRBV7-9	NA	TRBJ2-7	CASSLTSPGANEQYF	TGTGCCAGCAGTCTTACAAGTCCGGGGGCGAACGAGCAGTACTTC
many	TRBV6-5	TRBD1	TRBJ1-2	CASSWGQGVANYGYTF	TGTGCCAGCAGCTGGGGACAGGGGGTAGCTAACTATGGCTACACCTTC
NA	TRBV7-2	NA	TRBJ1-1	CASSYHEGPAFF	TGTGCCAGCAGCTACCACGAGGGGCCAGCTTTCTTT
many	TRBV5-1	NA	TRBJ2-5	CASSLDLQGTQYF	TGCGCCAGCAGCTTGGACCTGCAGGGGACCCAGTACTTC
many	TRBV7-9	NA	TRBJ2-7	CASSLSRTPWEQYF	TGTGCCAGCAGCTTATCTAGAACGCCTTGGGAGCAGTACTTC
NA	TRBV15	TRBD1	TRBJ2-3	CATSRTGTGTFSTDTQYF	TGTGCCACCAGCAGGACCGGGACAGGGACCTTTAGCACAGATACGCAGTATTTT
many	TRBV5-1	NA	TRBJ1-2	CASSLEGVIYGYTF	TGCGCCAGCAGCTTGGAGGGAGTAATCTATGGCTACACCTTC
few	TRBV27	TRBD2	TRBJ2-5	CASSGRGLAVFDKETQYF	TGTGCCAGCAGTGGTCGAGGACTAGCGGTTTTTGATAAAGAGACCCAGTACTTC
many	TRBV2	NA	TRBJ2-2	CASRPSANTGELFF	TGTGCCAGCAGACCTAGTGCGAACACCGGGGAGCTGTTTTTT
NA	TRBV7-2	TRBD2	TRBJ2-5	CASRGLAGVQETQYF	TGTGCCAGCAGAGGTTTAGCGGGGGTCCAAGAGACCCAGTACTTC
NA	TRBV3-1	NA	TRBJ2-7	CASSQDRGISYEQYF	TGTGCCAGCAGCCAAGACCGGGGGATCTCCTACGAGCAGTACTTC
many	TRBV7-9	NA	TRBJ1-2	CASSLEGVSYGYTF	TGTGCCAGCAGCTTAGAGGGGGTTAGCTATGGCTACACCTTC
many	TRBV5-1	NA	TRBJ2-2	CASSLARRLGELFF	TGCGCCAGCAGCTTGGCCAGGCGACTGGGGGAGCTGTTTTTT
many	TRBV12-3/TRBV12-4	NA	TRBJ1-2	CASSHQDGPFYGYTF	TGTGCCAGCAGCCACCAGGACGGACCATTCTATGGCTACACCTTC
many	TRBV15	NA	TRBJ1-5	CATSRVRAGYGQPQHF	TGTGCCACCAGCAGAGTTCGGGCGGGGTATGGTCAGCCCCAGCATTTT
many	TRBV7-8	TRBD2	TRBJ2-5	CASSPRLAGLVTQYF	TGTGCCAGCAGCCCCCGCCTAGCGGGATTGGTGACCCAGTACTTC
many	TRBV19	NA	TRBJ1-1	CASSTGLTEAFF	TGTGCCAGTAGTACCGGGCTCACTGAAGCTTTCTTT
few	TRBV20-1	NA	TRBJ2-5	CSARDQRGAQETQYF	TGCAGTGCTAGAGATCAACGGGGGGCACAAGAGACCCAGTACTTC
many	TRBV12-3/TRBV12-4	NA	TRBJ2-1	CASSVTGSSYNEQFF	TGTGCCAGCAGTGTAACAGGGAGCTCCTACAATGAGCAGTTCTTC
many	TRBV7-6	NA	TRBJ2-1	CASSFGENEQFF	TGTGCCAGCAGCTTTGGGGAGAATGAGCAGTTCTTC
many	TRBV2	NA	TRBJ2-1	CASSVGGNEQFF	TGTGCCAGCAGTGTAGGGGGCAATGAGCAGTTCTTC
many	TRBV20-1	TRBD2	TRBJ2-4	CSARAPSLAEKNIQYF	TGCAGTGCTAGGGCCCCTTCACTAGCGGAGAAAAACATTCAGTACTTC
many	TRBV7-9	TRBD1	TRBJ1-2	CASSRGTGDNGYTF	TGTGCCAGCAGCAGGGGGACAGGGGATAATGGCTACACCTTC
many	TRBV6-4	NA	TRBJ2-2	CASSDQPGHTGELFF	TGTGCCAGCAGTGACCAGCCAGGCCACACCGGGGAGCTGTTTTTT
many	TRBV12-3/TRBV12-4	NA	TRBJ1-1	CASSMSGTVEAFF	TGTGCCAGCAGTATGAGTGGGACCGTTGAAGCTTTCTTT
many	TRBV29-1	TRBD2	TRBJ2-7	CSATGGKGYEQYF	TGCAGCGCCACCGGGGGGAAGGGCTACGAGCAGTACTTC
many	TRBV4-3	TRBD2	TRBJ2-1	CASSQGAGGPNNEQFF	TGCGCCAGCAGCCAAGGAGCGGGGGGGCCGAACAATGAGCAGTTCTTC